This T cell receptor (beta chain) is from a study of blood T cell repertoires in COVID-19. CDR1 and CDR2 (germline): SQVTM, ANQGSEA. V was shortened by 4 bases and J by 8 bases, with 11 bases between the two germline ends. This CDR3 region has 11 residues. Some clones are missing from TCRdb's copy, which holds only in-frame ones; the method was immunoSEQ multiplex PCR. Seen here are almost 200,000 clones, 89% observed once, and the top ten hold around 8%. The clonotype was recovered from a woman aged 18-30 years who had recovered from COVID-19. The chain has TRBV29-1 and TRBJ1-2; perhaps TRBD1 as D (6 bases). Sequencing was carried out using PBMCs or T cells enriched from blood (not recorded which). The CDR3 spells CSVAGALGYTF. CDR3 DNA: TGCAGCGTTGCAGGGGCGCTGGGCTACACCTTC.